The 26 T cell receptor beta chains in this list originate from one sample, sequenced in a study of cytomegalovirus exposure and HLA in healthy donors. This PCR relied on a set of 60 Vbeta primers and 13 Jbeta primers. Some clones are missing from TCRdb's copy, which holds only in-frame ones; the method was immunoSEQ multiplex PCR. The data show about 130,000 clones, around 70% seen once. The sample consisted of PBMCs. These receptors all come from a man aged 40-49 years in good health and CMV-seropositive.

With regard to this clone: The same CDR3 also results from other DNA sequences found in this sample. The chain recombines TRBV5-1 with TRBJ2-3; no clear D. Germline V gene data show CDR1 as SGHRS and CDR2 as YFSETQ. The CDR3 consists of 12 residues. V dropped 1 base and J dropped 3 bases, with 3 bases sitting between them. This CDR3 is CASSLTTDTQYF. The CDR3 DNA reads TGCGCCAGCAGCTTGACTACAGATACGCAGTATTTT.

V is TRBV6-1 and J is TRBJ1-5, with D maybe TRBD1 (5 bases). Germline CDR1 reads MNHNS; CDR2 reads SASEGT. The length of the CDR3 is 13 residues. With 6 bases removed from V and 7 bases from J, the gap between germline ends came to 13 bases. The CDR3 loop is CASSRGFVQPQHF. For the CDR3, the DNA is TGTGCCAGCAGCCGGGGGTTCGTGCAGCCCCAGCATTTT.

The V call is TRBV28, the J call TRBJ1-1, with 10 bases lining up with TRBD1. In germline, CDR1 is MDHEN, CDR2 SYDVKM. With V trimmed by 8 bases and J by 6 bases, 9 bases remained unmatched. This CDR3 spans 14 amino acids. CDR3 nucleotides: TGTGCCAGCGGCCCCCCGGGACAGGGGTCTGAAGCTTTCTTT. This codes for CASGPPGQGSEAFF.

The V call is TRBV9, the J call TRBJ1-3, with 7 bases fitting TRBD1. Per the germline V gene, CDR1 is SGDLS and CDR2 is YYNGEE. Trimming at V came to 1 base and at J to 0 bases, leaving 10 bases not matched to a gene. The CDR3 length is 18 residues. In DNA form, the CDR3 reads TGTGCCAGCAGCGTAACCGGGACAGAGGCCGGCTCTGGAAACACCATATATTTT. Translating it yields CASSVTGTEAGSGNTIYF.

V and J are TRBV27 and TRBJ1-1, with TRBD1 matching over 7 bases. Unmatched junction bases numbered 7, after V lost 2 bases and J lost 1 base. CDR1 is MNHEY and CDR2 is SMNVEV in the germline V gene (reference sequence). The CDR3 is 16 residues long. The CDR3 DNA reads TGTGCCAGCAGTTTAGCAGGGGGTTGGAGGAACACTGAAGCTTTCTTT. Translated, it gives CASSLAGGWRNTEAFF.

In nucleotides, the CDR3 is TGCGCCAGCAGTGTGGTAGGGGGTGCCACTGAAGCTTTCTTT. Amino acid sequence: CASSVVGGATEAFF. The chain has TRBV10-1 and TRBJ1-1; weak D call: TRBD1 (6 bases). The length of the CDR3 is 14 residues. Trimming stripped 4 bases from V and 4 bases from J, with 13 bases between. The V gene's germline CDR1 is WNHNN and CDR2 SYGVQD (reference sequence).

The CDR3 sequence: CASSEASSNSPLHF. DNA for the CDR3: TGTGCCAGCAGTGAGGCCTCCAGTAATTCACCCCTCCACTTT. V and J are TRBV2 and TRBJ1-6; D is undetermined. Germline V gives CDR1 SNHLY, CDR2 FYNNEI. Trimming removed 3 bases from V and 6 bases from J, with 9 bases in between. The CDR3 runs to 14 residues. Full variable domain (outside the CDR3, taken from reference TRBV2 and TRBJ1-6): EPEVTQTPSHQVTQMGQEVILRCVPISNHLYFYWYRQILGQKVEFLVSFYNNEISEKSEIFDDQFSVERPDGSNFTLKIRSTKLEDSAMYFCASSEASSNSPLHFGNGTRLTVT.

The chain carries TRBV7-2 and TRBJ2-5; 7 bases fit TRBD1. CDR3 size: 14 residues. The germline gives CDR1 SGHTA, CDR2 FQGNSA. With 4 bases clipped from V and 3 bases from J, the junction kept 5 bases outside the gene matches. The CDR3 region has the DNA TGTGCCAGCAGCTCCTCGACAGGGAAAGAGACCCAGTACTTC. It encodes CASSSSTGKETQYF.

The CDR3 DNA reads TGTGCCAGCAGCCCAGAGGGCAGTTACGAGCAGTACTTC. Encoded protein: CASSPEGSYEQYF. This chain connects TRBV7-9 to TRBJ2-7; tentatively, D is TRBD2 (5 bases). This CDR3 spans 13 amino acids. Trimming removed 5 bases at V and 4 bases at J, with 12 bases between. Germline V gives CDR1 SEHNR, CDR2 FQNEAQ (reference sequence). Based on the CDR3 plus reference TRBV7-9 and TRBJ2-7, the full variable domain is DTGVSQNPRHKITKRGQNVTFRCDPISEHNRLYWYRQTLGQGPEFLTYFQNEAQLEKSRLLSDRFSAERPKGSFSTLEIQRTEQGDSAMYLCASSPEGSYEQYFGPGTRLTVT.

This clone was observed a single time. The chain joins TRBV7-9 to TRBJ2-2; perhaps TRBD2 as D (7 bases). The germline V gene encodes CDR1 SEHNR and CDR2 FQNEAQ (reference sequence). V was shortened by 5 bases and J by 6 bases, with 28 bases between the two germline ends. The CDR3 covers 19 residues. DNA of the CDR3: TGTGCCAGCAGCACTAGCCGCGTCACTAGCGCGAGGGGGTCCGGGGAGCTGTTTTTT. It translates to CASSTSRVTSARGSGELFF.

The chain links TRBV5-1 to TRBJ2-7; 8 bases are a match to TRBD1. J was trimmed by 0 bases and V by 1 base; bases with no gene match: 9. From germline, CDR1 is SGHRS and CDR2 YFSETQ. CDR3 length: 17 residues. CDR3: CASSLLPGQGSSYEQYF. CDR3 bases: TGCGCCAGCAGCTTGCTACCCGGACAGGGAAGCTCCTACGAGCAGTACTTC. Full variable domain (outside the CDR3, taken from reference TRBV5-1 and TRBJ2-7): KAGVTQTPRYLIKTRGQQVTLSCSPISGHRSVSWYQQTPGQGLQFLFEYFSETQRNKGNFPGRFSGRQFSNSRSEMNVSTLELGDSALYLCASSLLPGQGSSYEQYFGPGTRLTVT.

The chain has TRBV19 and TRBJ2-1, with D unresolved. CDR3 length: 16 residues. Germline CDR1 LNHDA, CDR2 SQIVND (reference sequence). V dropped 2 bases and J dropped 5 bases, with 16 bases sitting between them. CDR3 loop: CASSIRGPESNNEQFF. The CDR3 region has the DNA TGTGCCAGTAGTATACGCGGTCCGGAATCAAACAATGAGCAGTTCTTC.

This clone was seen more than once but under ten times. The chain has TRBV21-1 and TRBJ1-1. TRBV21-1 is a pseudogene. There are 16 residues in the CDR3. Written as DNA, the CDR3 is TGTGCCAGCAGCAAACCATGTGAGGAAATGAACACTGAAGCTTTCTTT. This sequence encodes CASSKPCEEMNTEAFF.

This rearrangement joins TRBV10-3 to TRBJ2-5; 9 nucleotides agree with TRBD2. Germline lookup yields CDR1 ENHRY and CDR2 SYGVKD. V shed 2 bases, J shed 2 bases, and the junction held 0 bases outside the gene matches. CDR3 length: 14 residues. CDR3 nucleotide sequence: TGTGCCATCAGTGAGACTAGCGGGCAAGAGACCCAGTACTTC. Translation: CAISETSGQETQYF.

Remarks on this clone: In the same sample, other DNA sequences code for this CDR3. Here the CDR3 DNA reads TGTGCCAGCAGTTACCGGCGGGAGTCCTACGAGCAGTACTTC. Encoded protein: CASSYRRESYEQYF. The chain combines TRBV6-5 with TRBJ2-7, with TRBD2 matching over 7 bases. The CDR3 extends over 14 amino acids. CDR1 is MNHEY and CDR2 is SVGAGI in the germline V gene. V dropped 2 bases and J dropped 1; count of bases not matched to a gene: 2.

V usage is TRBV2 and J usage is TRBJ1-5; TRBD1 matches at 7 bases. The J call may be faulty, since TRBJ2-3 better matches the DNA end. CDR3 length: 16 amino acids. Germline values: CDR1 SNHLY, CDR2 FYNNEI. The CDR3 here is CASSLDRVESNQPQYF. Here the CDR3 DNA reads TGTGCCAGCAGCTTAGACAGGGTCGAATCCAATCAGCCCCAGTATTTT.

The rearrangement joins TRBV7-9 to TRBJ1-2; TRBD1 matches at 9 bases. The germline CDR1 and CDR2 sequences are SEHNR and FQNEAQ (reference sequence). Trimming removed 4 bases from V and 4 bases from J; junction bases left unmatched: 7. CDR3 length: 15 residues. The CDR3 DNA reads as TGTGCCAGCAGCTGGCAACAGGGGGCTGTCTATGGCTACACCTTC. Its protein is CASSWQQGAVYGYTF.

V usage is TRBV30 and J usage is TRBJ1-2; 7 bases match TRBD1. The V and J ends lost 5 bases and 3 bases, in that order; junction bases with no gene match: 6. CDR1 GTSNPN and CDR2 SVGIG come from the germline V gene (reference sequence). This CDR3 is built from 13 residues. This chain's CDR3 is CAWLRQGDYGYTF. In DNA, the CDR3 is TGTGCCTGGCTAAGACAGGGCGACTATGGCTACACCTTC.

The CDR3 spells CSVREGGMNTEAFF. DNA of the CDR3: TGCAGCGTTAGGGAGGGGGGCATGAACACTGAAGCTTTCTTT. V is TRBV29-1 and J is TRBJ1-1, with D possibly matching TRBD1 (6 bases). The CDR3 runs to 14 residues. CDR1 and CDR2 (germline): SQVTM, ANQGSEA. V lost 5 bases, J lost 0 bases, and 13 bases lay in between. Looking up the rest from reference TRBV29-1 and TRBJ1-1 gives the full variable domain: SAVISQKPSRDICQRGTSLTIQCQVDSQVTMMFWYRQQPGQSLTLIATANQGSEATYESGFVIDKFPISRPNLTFSTLTVSNMSPEDSSIYLCSVREGGMNTEAFFGQGTRLTVV.

The V gene is TRBV29-1, the J gene TRBJ2-3; 13 positions agree with TRBD2. V lost 6 bases to trimming and J lost 5 bases; unmatched junction nucleotides: 8. Germline V gene data show CDR1 as SQVTM and CDR2 as ANQGSEA. CDR3 length equals 15 residues. The CDR3 loop is CSVAGLAGVVDTQYF. The CDR3 nucleotides read TGCAGCGTCGCCGGACTAGCGGGAGTGGTAGATACGCAGTATTTT.

The V and J genes are TRBV27 and TRBJ2-7, with 13 bases fitting TRBD2. V was clipped by 10 bases and J by 5 bases; unmatched bases: 5. Germline V lookup: CDR1 MNHEY, CDR2 SMNVEV (reference sequence). The CDR3 is 13 residues long. CDR3 region: CAIRTSGSHEQYF. CDR3 bases: TGTGCCATCCGGACTAGCGGGAGCCACGAGCAGTACTTC.

The chain is built from TRBV27 and TRBJ2-7, with a weak D call TRBD2 (6 bases). The V gene's germline CDR1 is MNHEY and CDR2 SMNVEV (reference sequence). The CDR3 spans 14 residues. V was trimmed by 3 bases and J by 0 bases, leaving 9 bases between them. CDR3 sequence: CASSFGGDSYEQYF. The DNA for the CDR3 is TGTGCCAGCAGTTTTGGCGGGGACTCCTACGAGCAGTACTTC.

The rearrangement uses TRBV6-5 and TRBJ1-2, with TRBD1 identical over 7 bases. The CDR3 runs to 12 residues. Germline values: CDR1 MNHEY, CDR2 SVGAGI. After removal of 6 bases from V and 6 bases from J, the junction contained 4 bases not matched to a gene. CDR3 residues: CASSRRGHGYTF. The DNA of the CDR3 is TGTGCCAGCAGCAGAAGGGGGCATGGCTACACCTTC.

This sequence joins TRBV5-8 and TRBJ1-5; unclear D gene. Germline lookup yields CDR1 SGHTS and CDR2 YDEGEE. This CDR3 is 15 amino acids long. V lost 0 bases and J lost 7, with 14 bases in between. CDR3 in DNA: TGTGCCAGCAGCTTGGGCCAGCGGGATGAACAGCCCCAGCATTTT. Amino acids: CASSLGQRDEQPQHF.

V is TRBV30 and J is TRBJ2-6, with 12 positions matching TRBD1. V shed 6 bases, J shed 1 base, and the junction held 7 bases outside the gene matches. The CDR3 spans 17 residues. Germline-derived CDR1 and CDR2 are GTSNPN and SVGIG (reference sequence). CDR3 bases: TGTGCCTGCGGGGAGGGACAGGGGGCTTCTGGGGCCAACGTCCTGACTTTC. Translation gives CACGEGQGASGANVLTF.

The chain combines TRBV5-1 with TRBJ2-7; 9 bases match TRBD1. V lost 5 bases to trimming and J lost 4 bases; unmatched junction nucleotides: 13. Germline lookup yields CDR1 SGHRS and CDR2 YFSETQ. The CDR3 contains 16 residues. CDR3 loop: CASRGGTGTNWYEQYF. CDR3 in DNA: TGCGCCAGCAGAGGCGGGACAGGGACCAATTGGTACGAGCAGTACTTC.